This TCR beta chain is drawn from a study of blood T cell repertoires in COVID-19. Looking at the study overall: Sites in the United States, Italy and Spain provided acute and convalescent COVID-19 samples. T cells, B-cell-depleted T cells, or PBMCs provided the cDNA or gDNA that served as material.

This clone was seen only a few times. J gave up 2 bases and V 4 bases, and 10 bases lay outside the gene matches. CDR1 and CDR2 (germline): SQVTM, ANQGSEA. CDR3 length: 16 amino acids. Per the study methods: For nucleated cells, counts were estimated from reference gene primer amplification. This table comes from immunoSEQ multiplex PCR, and its TCRdb copy is limited to in-frame clones, with some not included. D and trimming were read from the DNA, whereas the V and J calls and clone size are those reported in that table. The table lists about 160,000 clones, over 75% of them singletons. The rearrangement links TRBV29-1 to TRBJ2-5, with TRBD2 matching 10 bases. The TCR originated in a man between 65 and 85 years old with acute or convalescent COVID-19. The sample was peripheral blood. The CDR3, as DNA: TGCAGCGTTGTAGGAGTAGCGGGGGGTCATCAAGAGACCCAGTACTTC. Its translation is CSVVGVAGGHQETQYF.